Following are 23 T cell receptor beta chains from one sample sequenced in a study of OX40 agonist ivuxolimab in advanced cancers. Measured with immunoSEQ multiplex PCR; TCRdb has only the in-frame clones, and not every one. The repertoire consists of tens of thousands of clones, with approximately 80% occurring once and the leading ten covering about 0.75%. Material: CD4+ or CD8+ T cells sorted from blood, obtained in a trial of the OX40 agonist ivuxolimab. Source of these receptors: an adult with an advanced solid tumor such as melanoma, head and neck, liver or kidney cancer.

This clone was counted a single time. V and J are TRBV7-6 and TRBJ2-1; no definite D call. The CDR3 has 13 residues. Germline-derived CDR1 and CDR2 are SGHVS and FNYEAQ. V gave up 0 bases and J gave up 9 bases, with 9 bases separating them. The CDR3 DNA sequence: TGTGCCAGCAGCTTAGCTGAGAAGGGTGAGCAGTTCTTC. It codes for CASSLAEKGEQFF.

The J gene is TRBJ2-4, the V gene TRBV2, with D possibly being TRBD1 (6 bases). CDR3 length: 13 residues. In germline, CDR1 is SNHLY, CDR2 FYNNEI. The V end lost 6 bases, the J end lost 9 bases, and 15 bases lay between the germline ends. The CDR3: CASRRGNLGIQYF. The CDR3, as DNA: TGTGCCAGCAGAAGGGGGAATTTGGGCATTCAGTACTTC. The variable domain in full, with the rest retrieved from reference TRBV2 and TRBJ2-4, is EPEVTQTPSHQVTQMGQEVILRCVPISNHLYFYWYRQILGQKVEFLVSFYNNEISEKSEIFDDQFSVERPDGSNFTLKIRSTKLEDSAMYFCASRRGNLGIQYFGAGTRLSVL.

This chain joins TRBV6-1 and TRBJ1-5, with TRBD1 as a possible D gene (5 bases). Per germline, CDR1 MNHNS and CDR2 SASEGT. The V gene lost 7 bases and the J gene lost 3 bases, with 10 bases spanning the gap. CDR3 length: 13 amino acids. In DNA form, the CDR3 reads TGTGCCAGCACTGGGACTTTCAATCAGCCCCAGCATTTT. It yields the protein CASTGTFNQPQHF.

The chain employs TRBV7-8 and TRBJ2-5; D unclear. The CDR3 runs 15 residues. V lost 4 bases to trimming and J lost 1 base, with 13 bases between them. Germline lookup yields CDR1 SGHVS and CDR2 FQNEAQ. The CDR3: CASSYLLEIQETQYF. CDR3 DNA sequence: TGTGCCAGCAGCTACTTGTTGGAAATCCAAGAGACCCAGTACTTC.

The chain links TRBV7-9 to TRBJ2-7; 16 bases fit TRBD2. This CDR3 is built from 16 residues. After removal of 5 bases from V and 7 bases from J, the junction contained 8 bases not matched to a gene. The germline V gene encodes CDR1 SEHNR and CDR2 FQNEAQ (reference sequence). The CDR3 here is CASSTGLAGGPGEQYF. In DNA, the CDR3 is TGTGCCAGCAGCACGGGACTAGCGGGAGGGCCGGGAGAGCAGTACTTC.

V usage is TRBV2 and J usage is TRBJ2-7; no clear D gene. Germline assignment: CDR1 SNHLY and CDR2 FYNNEI. This CDR3 has 13 residues. Trimming pared 3 bases from V and 3 bases from J, leaving 9 bases between. CDR3 sequence: CASSESWVYEQYF. The CDR3 coding sequence is TGTGCCAGCAGTGAGAGTTGGGTCTACGAGCAGTACTTC.

The chain links TRBV27 to TRBJ2-3, with D unclear. This CDR3 contains 14 residues. Germline loops: CDR1 MNHEY, CDR2 SMNVEV (reference sequence). Trimming took off 5 bases at V and 4 bases at J, with 13 bases between the two ends. CDR3 in amino acids: CASSPVPPADTQYF. The CDR3 coding sequence is TGTGCCAGCAGTCCTGTACCCCCAGCAGATACGCAGTATTTT.

This clone appeared once. The chain has TRBV6-6 and TRBJ1-6; D is ambiguous. V shed 2 bases and J shed 2 bases, with 7 bases lying between them. CDR1 is MNHNY, CDR2 SVGAGI, per germline (reference sequence). The length of the CDR3 is 15 residues. CDR3 bases: TGTGCCAGCAGTTACAGTCAAGCCTATAATTCACCCCTCCACTTT. As protein: CASSYSQAYNSPLHF.

The V call is TRBV7-2, the J call TRBJ2-7; D ambiguous. The CDR3 is made up of 12 amino acids. Germline loops: CDR1 SGHTA, CDR2 FQGNSA. Trimming took 5 bases from V and 2 from J, leaving 7 bases between them. CDR3 amino acids: CASSPPTYEQYF. In DNA form, the CDR3 reads TGTGCCAGCAGCCCCCCCACCTACGAGCAGTACTTC. The entire variable domain, with the rest obtained from reference TRBV7-2 and TRBJ2-7, is as follows: GAGVSQSPSNKVTEKGKDVELRCDPISGHTALYWYRQSLGQGLEFLIYFQGNSAPDKSGLPSDRFSAERTGGSVSTLTIQRTQQEDSAVYLCASSPPTYEQYFGPGTRLTVT.

This chain uses TRBV7-2 with TRBJ2-7; TRBD2 matches 7 bases. The CDR3 runs 15 residues. Trimming cost V 5 bases and J 4 bases; bases outside gene matches: 11. Germline V gene sequence: CDR1 SGHTA, CDR2 FQGNSA. The CDR3 region is CASSPRGGRGYEQYF. CDR3 bases: TGTGCCAGCAGCCCGCGGGGCGGGAGAGGTTACGAGCAGTACTTC.

The chain employs TRBV6-1 and TRBJ2-3; no clear D. The CDR3 is 11 residues long. Trimming removed 2 bases at V and 13 bases at J, with 10 bases between. Germline CDR1 is MNHNS and CDR2 is SASEGT. This CDR3 reads CASSEQAREYF. For the CDR3, the DNA is TGTGCCAGCAGTGAACAGGCAAGGGAGTATTTT.

The J gene is TRBJ1-4, the V gene TRBV5-1, with TRBD1 identical over 9 bases. The germline V gene has CDR1 SGHRS and CDR2 YFSETQ. J lost 5 bases, V lost 4 bases, and 6 bases had no gene match. The CDR3 has 15 residues. The CDR3 reads CASSRGDRVNEKLFF. The DNA of the CDR3 is TGCGCCAGCAGCCGGGGGGACAGGGTGAATGAAAAACTGTTTTTT.

The rearrangement uses TRBV4-2 and TRBJ1-2, with D uncertain. The CDR3 contains 15 residues. Germline values: CDR1 LGHNA, CDR2 YNFKEQ. Deletions cut 0 bases from V and 2 bases from J, with 10 bases between. The CDR3 sequence is CASSQEEGRNYGYTF. Here the CDR3 DNA reads TGTGCCAGCAGCCAAGAAGAAGGGAGAAACTATGGCTACACCTTC.

This clone was detected a few times. V is TRBV6-1 and J is TRBJ1-4, with D tentatively TRBD1 (5 bases). The V and J ends lost 1 base and 6 bases respectively, with 9 bases between them. This CDR3 has 14 amino acids. Germline V gene data show CDR1 as MNHNS and CDR2 as SASEGT. As DNA, the CDR3 is TGTGCCAGCAGTGAAGGGTTAGGGGATGAAAAACTGTTTTTT. It yields the protein CASSEGLGDEKLFF.

The CDR3 DNA follows: TGTGCCAGCAGCTTAAGACTAGCGGGGGCCCCGTACCAAGAGACCCAGTACTTC. Translating gives CASSLRLAGAPYQETQYF. The chain combines TRBV7-6 with TRBJ2-5; TRBD2 aligns across 12 bases. With V trimmed by 2 bases and J by 0 bases, 7 bases remained unmatched. Germline CDR1 SGHVS, CDR2 FNYEAQ. The CDR3 contains 18 residues.

The chain combines TRBV7-8 with TRBJ2-2, with TRBD1 identical over 9 bases. Germline loops: CDR1 SGHVS, CDR2 FQNEAQ. V lost 2 bases and J lost 6; bases outside the gene matches: 10. The CDR3 is 17 residues long. CDR3 DNA: TGTGCCAGCAGCTTATGGCCACCGGGACAGGGCTCCGGGGAGCTGTTTTTT. Protein: CASSLWPPGQGSGELFF. Full variable domain (remainder filled in from reference TRBV7-8 and TRBJ2-2): GAGVSQSPRYKVAKRGQDVALRCDPISGHVSLFWYQQALGQGPEFLTYFQNEAQLDKSGLPSDRFFAERPEGSVSTLKIQRTQQEDSAVYLCASSLWPPGQGSGELFFGEGSRLTVL.

V usage is TRBV6-1 and J usage is TRBJ1-6; D uncertain. Trimming left V 4 bases short and J 10 bases short, with 23 bases between. CDR1 and CDR2 from the germline V gene are MNHNS and SASEGT. This CDR3 comprises 17 residues. The CDR3: CASSADAFGVMRSPLHF. For the CDR3, the DNA is TGTGCCAGCAGTGCCGACGCCTTCGGGGTCATGAGATCACCCCTCCACTTT.

This clone was observed a single time. The V gene is TRBV7-8, the J gene TRBJ1-3, with D tentatively TRBD1 (6 bases). Trimming took 1 base from V and 2 from J, leaving 12 bases between them. CDR3 length equals 16 residues. Germline loops: CDR1 SGHVS, CDR2 FQNEAQ. The CDR3 loop reads CASSLGLRGTGNTIYF. The CDR3 DNA sequence: TGTGCCAGCAGCTTAGGCCTCAGGGGCACTGGAAACACCATATATTTT.

This clone showed up just once. V is TRBV7-2 and J is TRBJ2-3, with 9 positions matching TRBD2. Germline lookup yields CDR1 SGHTA and CDR2 FQGNSA. V dropped 2 bases and J dropped 2; count of bases not matched to a gene: 5. This CDR3 is 16 amino acids long. This CDR3 reads CASSLRAGGYTDTQYF. DNA for the CDR3: TGTGCCAGCAGCTTAAGGGCGGGGGGGTACACAGATACGCAGTATTTT. The full variable domain, with the rest looked up from reference TRBV7-2 and TRBJ2-3, is GAGVSQSPSNKVTEKGKDVELRCDPISGHTALYWYRQSLGQGLEFLIYFQGNSAPDKSGLPSDRFSAERTGGSVSTLTIQRTQQEDSAVYLCASSLRAGGYTDTQYFGPGTRLTVL.

V gene TRBV9 combines with J gene TRBJ1-3, with D maybe TRBD1 (5 bases). Trimming removed 4 bases at V and 2 bases at J, with 13 bases between. The V gene's germline CDR1 is SGDLS and CDR2 YYNGEE. This CDR3 contains 15 residues. CDR3 sequence (DNA): TGTGCCAGCAGCTCAGGTGGGGGGACTGGAAACACCATATATTTT. Residues: CASSSGGGTGNTIYF.

V usage is TRBV21-1 and J usage is TRBJ1-1; the DNA was not used to check the table's D call, TRBD1. TRBV21-1 is a pseudogene. CDR3 length: 15 residues. This CDR3 is CASSKVQGVNTEAFF. DNA of the CDR3: TGTGCCAGCAGCAAAGTACAGGGCGTGAACACTGAAGCTTTCTTT.

This clone was observed a handful of times. This chain links TRBV4-1 with TRBJ2-1; 12 nucleotides line up with TRBD2. The germline V gene encodes CDR1 MGHRA and CDR2 YSYEKL. CDR3 size: 16 residues. The ends lost 2 bases at V and 7 bases at J; junction bases unmatched: 6. CDR3 residues: CASSQLAGGPRNEQFF. CDR3 sequence (DNA): TGCGCCAGCAGCCAACTAGCGGGAGGGCCACGGAATGAGCAGTTCTTC.

The V call is TRBV30, the J call TRBJ1-2, with D unclear. Germline assignment: CDR1 GTSNPN and CDR2 SVGIG (reference sequence). The CDR3 runs 13 residues. V was pared by 1 base and J by 5 bases, with 11 bases between. CDR3 in DNA: TGTGCCTGGAGTGACGGCTCACAATATGGCTACACCTTC. It encodes CAWSDGSQYGYTF.